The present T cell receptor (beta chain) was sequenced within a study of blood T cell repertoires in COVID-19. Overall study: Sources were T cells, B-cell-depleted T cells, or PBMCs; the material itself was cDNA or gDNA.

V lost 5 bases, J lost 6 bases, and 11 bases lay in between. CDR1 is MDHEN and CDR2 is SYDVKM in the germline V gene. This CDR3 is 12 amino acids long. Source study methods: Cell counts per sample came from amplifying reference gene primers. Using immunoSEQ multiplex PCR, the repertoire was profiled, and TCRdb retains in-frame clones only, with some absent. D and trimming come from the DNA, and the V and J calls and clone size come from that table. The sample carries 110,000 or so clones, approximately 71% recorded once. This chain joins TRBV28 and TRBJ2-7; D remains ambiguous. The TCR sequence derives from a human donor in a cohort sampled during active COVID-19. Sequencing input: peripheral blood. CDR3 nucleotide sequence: TGTGCCAGCAGTCCCTCAGGTGTCGAGCAGTACTTC. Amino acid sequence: CASSPSGVEQYF. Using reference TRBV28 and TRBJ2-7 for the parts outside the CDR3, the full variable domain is DVKVTQSSRYLVKRTGEKVFLECVQDMDHENMFWYRQDPGLGLRLIYFSYDVKMKEKGDIPEGYSVSREKKERFSLILESASTNQTSMYLCASSPSGVEQYFGPGTRLTVT.